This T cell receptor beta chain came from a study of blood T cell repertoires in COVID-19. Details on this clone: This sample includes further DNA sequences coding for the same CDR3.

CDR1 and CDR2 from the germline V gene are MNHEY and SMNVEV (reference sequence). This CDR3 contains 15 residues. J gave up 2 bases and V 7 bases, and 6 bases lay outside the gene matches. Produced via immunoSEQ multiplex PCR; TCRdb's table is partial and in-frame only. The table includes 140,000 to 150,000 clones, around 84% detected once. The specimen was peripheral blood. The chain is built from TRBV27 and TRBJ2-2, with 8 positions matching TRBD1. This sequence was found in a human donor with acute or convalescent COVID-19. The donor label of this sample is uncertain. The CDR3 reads CASTPDRENTGELFF. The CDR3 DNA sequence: TGTGCCAGCACCCCGGACAGGGAAAACACCGGGGAGCTGTTTTTT.